Below are 32 T cell receptor beta chains sequenced from a single sample in a study of tissue T cells after allogeneic stem cell transplantation (dated by TCRdb to about 2022). The sample's time point, from its label and the paper: human tissue collected at research (rapid) autopsy. The library was made by the immunoSEQ multiplex PCR assay. The table was pulled from immuneACCESS by TCRdb, which kept in-frame rearrangements only. Such tables lose some clones; where checked, under half of the loss comes from unresolved V genes, and the rest has no known cause. The table for this sample lists approximately 3,700 clones; about three fifths of them were counted only once. The ten largest clonotypes hold roughly 28% of the sample. This material consisted of tissue from the ileum, taken at autopsy. These receptor sequences come from a male donor older than 55 with lung cancer.

The V call is TRBV28, the J call TRBJ2-1; 9 bases are shared with TRBD2. The CDR3 has 16 amino acids. Germline loops: CDR1 MDHEN, CDR2 SYDVKM. With 2 bases clipped from V and 8 bases from J, the junction kept 10 bases outside the gene matches. This chain's CDR3 is CASSLGSSGSFYEQFF. The CDR3 bases are TGTGCCAGCAGTTTAGGTAGTAGCGGGAGCTTCTATGAGCAGTTCTTC.

The rearrangement uses TRBV12-3 or TRBV12-4 and TRBJ1-1; tentatively, D is TRBD1 (5 bases). This CDR3 contains 12 residues. Trimming pared 6 bases from V and 1 base from J, leaving 6 bases between. This CDR3 reads CASSRENTEAFF. The CDR3 nucleotides read TGTGCCAGCAGCAGGGAGAACACTGAAGCTTTCTTT.

V is TRBV9 and J is TRBJ2-7; TRBD2 might be the D (5 bases). CDR1 is SGDLS, CDR2 YYNGEE, per germline. V was clipped by 0 bases and J by 2 bases, with 12 bases between them. The length of the CDR3 is 15 residues. The CDR3 is CASSVEPTGTYEQYF. The CDR3 DNA is TGTGCCAGCAGCGTAGAGCCAACGGGGACCTACGAGCAGTACTTC.

This clone has more than one count but fewer than ten. CDR3 residues: CASSLQKRGANYNEQFF. The CDR3 bases are TGTGCCAGCAGCTTACAAAAGCGGGGGGCCAACTACAATGAGCAGTTCTTC. This chain links TRBV7-2 with TRBJ2-1; 9 bases are shared with TRBD2. Germline V CDR1 and CDR2: SGHTA, FQGNSA. The V gene end was trimmed by 2 bases and the J gene end by 3 bases; junction bases not matched to a gene: 8. This CDR3 spans 17 amino acids.

This rearrangement joins TRBV9 to TRBJ2-3; tentatively, D is TRBD1 (5 bases). The CDR3 consists of 15 residues. Deletions cut 1 base from V and 2 bases from J, with 11 bases between. Looked up from germline, CDR1 is SGDLS and CDR2 is YYNGEE. CDR3 loop: CASSVRQSPTDTQYF. The CDR3 bases are TGTGCCAGCAGCGTACGACAGTCCCCCACAGATACGCAGTATTTT. The whole variable domain, filled in from reference TRBV9 and TRBJ2-3, reads DSGVTQTPKHLITATGQRVTLRCSPRSGDLSVYWYQQSLDQGLQFLIQYYNGEERAKGNILERFSAQQFPDLHSELNLSSLELGDSALYFCASSVRQSPTDTQYFGPGTRLTVL.

The chain joins TRBV5-4 to TRBJ2-7; the match to TRBD2 covers 9 bases. Losses at the gene ends were 3 bases for V and 4 bases for J; bases not matched to a gene: 5. The germline gives CDR1 SGHNT, CDR2 YYREEE (reference sequence). The CDR3 has 14 residues. The CDR3 spells CASSWGREGYEQYF. CDR3 DNA sequence: TGTGCCAGCAGCTGGGGGCGGGAGGGTTACGAGCAGTACTTC. Full variable domain (remainder filled in from reference TRBV5-4 and TRBJ2-7): ETGVTQSPTHLIKTRGQQVTLRCSSQSGHNTVSWYQQALGQGPQFIFQYYREEENGRGNFPPRFSGLQFPNYSSELNVNALELDDSALYLCASSWGREGYEQYFGPGTRLTVT.

This chain connects TRBV12-3 or TRBV12-4 to TRBJ1-2; D may be TRBD1 (5 bases). This CDR3 region has 12 residues. Trimming took off 3 bases at V and 3 bases at J, with 5 bases between the two ends. Written as DNA, the CDR3 is TGTGCCAGCAGTTTCAGGGACTATGGCTACACCTTC. It translates to CASSFRDYGYTF.

In this sample, this clone turned up a few times. The rearrangement links TRBV6-6 to TRBJ1-6; D may be TRBD1 (6 bases). The germline V gene encodes CDR1 MNHNY and CDR2 SVGAGI (reference sequence). Trimming pared 4 bases from V and 4 bases from J, leaving 14 bases between. This CDR3 spans 16 amino acids. The CDR3 region has the DNA TGTGCCAGCAGTTGGCCGACAGGAGTTTATAATTCACCCCTCCACTTT. Encoded protein: CASSWPTGVYNSPLHF.

The V and J genes are TRBV24-1 and TRBJ2-3, with D perhaps matching TRBD2 (5 bases). Germline V CDR1 and CDR2: KGHDR, SFDVKD. The CDR3 covers 15 residues. Trimming left V 5 bases short and J 2 bases short, with 13 bases between. The CDR3 coding sequence is TGTGCCACCAGTGGGGGATCGGGGTACACAGATACGCAGTATTTT. As protein: CATSGGSGYTDTQYF.

The chain combines TRBV7-9 with TRBJ2-1, with TRBD2 identical over 14 bases. The CDR3 length is 20 residues. Germline V gene sequence: CDR1 SEHNR, CDR2 FQNEAQ (reference sequence). Trimming removed 5 bases from V and 0 bases from J; junction bases left unmatched: 12. The CDR3 sequence: CASSRSGLAGVGSSYNEQFF. The CDR3 region has the DNA TGTGCCAGCAGCAGATCGGGACTAGCGGGGGTCGGAAGCTCCTACAATGAGCAGTTCTTC.

This CDR3 reads CASSASGRADTQYF. CDR3 bases: TGTGCCAGCAGCGCGTCAGGGCGAGCGGATACGCAGTATTTT. The V and J genes are TRBV9 and TRBJ2-3; possibly TRBD1 for D (5 bases). Germline CDR1 is SGDLS and CDR2 is YYNGEE. The CDR3 consists of 14 residues. The V gene lost 3 bases and the J gene lost 6 bases, with 14 bases spanning the gap.

This clone was seen a few times. V gene TRBV11-2 combines with J gene TRBJ2-1, with 7 bases fitting TRBD2. The CDR3 runs 16 residues. The V and J ends lost 8 bases and 0 bases, in that order; junction bases with no gene match: 10. CDR1 and CDR2 from the germline V gene are SGHAT and FQNNGV. The CDR3 loop is CASGVGGGSSYNEQFF. DNA for the CDR3: TGTGCCAGCGGCGTTGGCGGGGGAAGCTCCTACAATGAGCAGTTCTTC.

This clone was detected a few times. The chain combines TRBV3-1 (or the pseudogene TRBV3-2) with TRBJ2-1; D gene unclear. Germline CDR1 is LGHDT and CDR2 is YNNKEL (reference sequence). This CDR3 comprises 13 residues. V lost 6 bases and J lost 0, with 6 bases in between. CDR3 DNA: TGTGCCAGCAGGCAGAGCTCCTACAATGAGCAGTTCTTC. It translates to CASRQSSYNEQFF.

The genes are TRBV19 and TRBJ2-5, with D perhaps TRBD2 (6 bases). V was cut by 3 bases and J by 4 bases, with 18 bases left in between. There are 16 residues in the CDR3. CDR1 and CDR2 from the germline V gene are LNHDA and SQIVND (reference sequence). The CDR3 DNA is TGTGCCAGTAGTATTGGACGGGGCGGGGTAGGAGAGACCCAGTACTTC. This sequence encodes CASSIGRGGVGETQYF. The entire variable domain, with the rest obtained from reference TRBV19 and TRBJ2-5, is as follows: DGGITQSPKYLFRKEGQNVTLSCEQNLNHDAMYWYRQDPGQGLRLIYYSQIVNDFQKGDIAEGYSVSREKKESFPLTVTSAQKNPTAFYLCASSIGRGGVGETQYFGPGTRLLVL.

Here the CDR3 DNA reads TGTGCCAGCAGCTTAGAGGCTAGCGGGAACTACGAGCAGTACTTC. This gives the protein CASSLEASGNYEQYF. The chain uses TRBV7-9 and TRBJ2-7; 9 bases map to TRBD2. This CDR3 spans 15 amino acids. The germline V gene has CDR1 SEHNR and CDR2 FQNEAQ (reference sequence). V trimming: 1 base; J trimming: 3 bases; junction bases outside the gene matches: 4.

The gene calls are TRBV4-3 and TRBJ1-2, with D perhaps TRBD1 (5 bases). Germline V gene lookup returns CDR1 LGHNA and CDR2 YSLEER. This CDR3 has 14 residues. The V end lost 4 bases, the J end lost 3 bases, and 12 bases lay between the germline ends. The DNA for the CDR3 is TGCGCCAGCAGCCTCCGGGACGGCGACTATGGCTACACCTTC. Protein: CASSLRDGDYGYTF.

The rearrangement uses TRBV3-1 (or the pseudogene TRBV3-2) and TRBJ2-1, with no clear D. This CDR3 has 16 amino acids. V was cut by 3 bases and J by 6 bases, with 18 bases left in between. CDR1 and CDR2 (germline): LGHDT, YNNKEL (reference sequence). The CDR3 spells CASSQQLGKQLNEQFF. The CDR3 DNA follows: TGTGCCAGCAGCCAGCAATTAGGTAAACAGCTCAATGAGCAGTTCTTC.

By its share, this clone is medium-sized. The chain links TRBV6-5 to TRBJ2-7; 8 nucleotides align to TRBD2. This CDR3 comprises 15 residues. Unmatched junction bases numbered 2, after V lost 0 bases and J lost 1 base. The germline CDR1 and CDR2 sequences are MNHEY and SVGAGI. The CDR3 DNA reads TGTGCCAGCAGTTACTCCGGGACTAGGTCCTACGAGCAGTACTTC. Translating it yields CASSYSGTRSYEQYF.

This chain joins TRBV24-1 and TRBJ1-2, with D possibly matching TRBD1 (6 bases). The CDR3 sequence is 12 residues long. V lost 9 bases, J lost 1 base, and 8 bases lay in between. Germline CDR1 reads KGHDR; CDR2 reads SFDVKD. The CDR3 region is CATSQGNYGYTF. CDR3 sequence (DNA): TGTGCCACCTCACAGGGTAACTATGGCTACACCTTC.

The chain recombines TRBV18 with TRBJ1-3; 8 bases line up with TRBD1. Germline loops: CDR1 KGHSH, CDR2 LQKENI. J lost 2 bases, V lost 4 bases, and 1 base had no gene match. The CDR3 consists of 14 residues. The CDR3 DNA sequence: TGTGCCAGCTCACTGGACAGGGCTGGAAACACCATATATTTT. Amino acids: CASSLDRAGNTIYF.

The chain links TRBV20-1 to TRBJ1-1, with no clear D. There are 11 residues in the CDR3. Germline V gives CDR1 DFQATT, CDR2 SNEGSKA (reference sequence). V lost 6 bases to trimming and J lost 6 bases, with 11 bases between them. The CDR3 coding sequence is TGCAGTGCCCGCGATATGGCTGAAGCTTTCTTT. Protein product: CSARDMAEAFF.

The CDR3: CASSSTGENQPQHF. DNA of the CDR3: TGTGCCAGCAGCTCGACAGGGGAGAATCAGCCCCAGCATTTT. The chain couples TRBV28 to TRBJ1-5; 8 positions agree with TRBD1. The CDR3 consists of 14 residues. Germline V gene data show CDR1 as MDHEN and CDR2 as SYDVKM. Trimming removed 6 bases from V and 4 bases from J; junction bases left unmatched: 5. Full variable domain (rest looked up from reference TRBV28 and TRBJ1-5): DVKVTQSSRYLVKRTGEKVFLECVQDMDHENMFWYRQDPGLGLRLIYFSYDVKMKEKGDIPEGYSVSREKKERFSLILESASTNQTSMYLCASSSTGENQPQHFGDGTRLSIL.

Sample share makes this clone large. The chain is built from TRBV19 and TRBJ2-3; no clear D. The V gene lost 7 bases and the J gene lost 6 bases, with 8 bases spanning the gap. The V gene's germline CDR1 is LNHDA and CDR2 SQIVND (reference sequence). This CDR3 comprises 11 residues. For the CDR3, the DNA is TGTGCCAGTAAGGTTCAGGATACGCAGTATTTT. It translates to CASKVQDTQYF. The full variable domain, in which reference TRBV19 and TRBJ2-3 provide the parts outside the CDR3, is DGGITQSPKYLFRKEGQNVTLSCEQNLNHDAMYWYRQDPGQGLRLIYYSQIVNDFQKGDIAEGYSVSREKKESFPLTVTSAQKNPTAFYLCASKVQDTQYFGPGTRLTVL.

Only one count was recorded for this clone. The gene calls are TRBV6-4 and TRBJ2-1; 11 bases are a match to TRBD2. V was clipped by 10 bases and J by 9 bases; unmatched bases: 14. The length of the CDR3 is 15 residues. Germline loops: CDR1 MRHNA, CDR2 SNTAGT. CDR3 amino acids: CATQESSGRVGEQFF. CDR3 DNA sequence: TGTGCCACCCAAGAGAGTAGCGGGAGGGTTGGTGAGCAGTTCTTC.

J is TRBJ1-2 and V is TRBV5-1; no clear D. The CDR3 has 18 amino acids. Germline assignment: CDR1 SGHRS and CDR2 YFSETQ. Between the trimmed V and J ends, which lost 4 bases and 0 bases, there was a span of 22 bases. CDR3 sequence: CASSPSSGGGFSNYGYTF. Written as DNA, the CDR3 is TGCGCCAGCAGCCCCTCATCGGGCGGAGGCTTTTCTAACTATGGCTACACCTTC. Filled out from reference TRBV5-1 and TRBJ1-2, the complete variable domain reads KAGVTQTPRYLIKTRGQQVTLSCSPISGHRSVSWYQQTPGQGLQFLFEYFSETQRNKGNFPGRFSGRQFSNSRSEMNVSTLELGDSALYLCASSPSSGGGFSNYGYTFGSGTRLTVV.

The chain couples TRBV5-1 to TRBJ1-2; TRBD1 matches at 10 bases. The CDR3 is 16 residues long. From germline, CDR1 is SGHRS and CDR2 YFSETQ. The J segment lost 4 bases and the V segment lost 4 bases, leaving 10 bases of the junction unmatched. The CDR3 DNA follows: TGCGCCAGCAGCCACCCGGGACAGGGGACCTCCTATGGCTACACCTTC. Protein sequence: CASSHPGQGTSYGYTF.

The rearrangement joins TRBV5-6 to TRBJ1-1; no clear D gene. The germline V gene has CDR1 SGHDT and CDR2 YYEEEE. The CDR3 has 16 residues. Between the trimmed V and J ends, which lost 1 base and 2 bases, there was a span of 15 bases. For the CDR3, the DNA is TGTGCCAGCAGCTTGTTGTTAGGAGTAGGAAACACTGAAGCTTTCTTT. Amino acids: CASSLLLGVGNTEAFF.

V is TRBV27 and J is TRBJ1-6, with D perhaps TRBD1 (5 bases). The germline V and J ends were trimmed by 5 bases and 9 bases, with 14 bases remaining between them. CDR1 is MNHEY, CDR2 SMNVEV, per germline (reference sequence). There are 14 residues in the CDR3. The CDR3 protein is CASSPGTSSSPLHF. Here the CDR3 DNA reads TGTGCCAGCAGTCCCGGGACTTCCAGTTCACCCCTCCACTTT.

The chain joins TRBV2 to TRBJ2-5, with a tentative D call TRBD2 (5 bases). The germline CDR1 and CDR2 sequences are SNHLY and FYNNEI. CDR3 length equals 14 residues. Trimming shortened V by 6 bases and J by 5 bases, and 16 bases separated the two germline ends. Here the CDR3 DNA reads TGTGCCAGCAGGGACCCGAGGGTTACCGAGACCCAGTACTTC. Protein product: CASRDPRVTETQYF.

This chain joins TRBV3-1 (or the pseudogene TRBV3-2) and TRBJ2-4; the D gene is possibly TRBD2 (5 bases). The CDR3 extends over 16 amino acids. The V and J ends lost 3 bases and 1 base respectively, with 13 bases between them. Germline CDR1 reads LGHDT; CDR2 reads YNNKEL (reference sequence). The CDR3 DNA sequence: TGTGCCAGCAGCCATCGACTATTTATTGCCAAAAACATTCAGTACTTC. Translation gives CASSHRLFIAKNIQYF.

V gene TRBV2 combines with J gene TRBJ1-2; TRBD1 might be the D (5 bases). The CDR3 has 16 residues. V was clipped by 10 bases and J by 2 bases, with 23 bases between them. The germline CDR1 and CDR2 sequences are SNHLY and FYNNEI. The DNA of the CDR3 is TGTGCCATCGGATCGGGGGGACGGGCTTCCAACTATGGCTACACCTTC. Its protein product is CAIGSGGRASNYGYTF. The whole variable domain, remainder taken from reference TRBV2 and TRBJ1-2, is EPEVTQTPSHQVTQMGQEVILRCVPISNHLYFYWYRQILGQKVEFLVSFYNNEISEKSEIFDDQFSVERPDGSNFTLKIRSTKLEDSAMYFCAIGSGGRASNYGYTFGSGTRLTVV.

This clone is labeled as medium-sized (0.01 to 0.1%). The CDR3 DNA follows: TGTGCCAGCAGTTTATCAGGGCTAGCGGGAATTGGTAGCGGGGAGCTGTTTTTT. Amino acids: CASSLSGLAGIGSGELFF. The chain is built from TRBV27 and TRBJ2-2; 9 bases match TRBD2. With 0 bases clipped from V and 7 bases from J, the junction kept 12 bases outside the gene matches. CDR1 is MNHEY, CDR2 SMNVEV, per germline (reference sequence). The CDR3 sequence is 18 residues long.